The 25 T cell receptor beta chains listed next were all sequenced from one sample in a study of blood T cell repertoires in COVID-19. TCRdb keeps only in-frame clones here, not all; method: immunoSEQ multiplex PCR. The table lists about 530,000 clones, 85% to 90% of them singletons, with roughly 7.4% in the top ten. Sequenced sample: peripheral blood. The receptor set was obtained from a woman aged 45-59 years with COVID-19, enrolled during active disease.

This clone was counted only a few times. The same CDR3 is also encoded by other DNA sequences in this sample. The gene calls are TRBV5-1 and TRBJ1-1; perhaps TRBD1 as D (5 bases). This CDR3 has 15 residues. CDR1 is SGHRS and CDR2 is YFSETQ in the germline V gene. Trimming removed 2 bases at V and 2 bases at J, with 13 bases between. DNA of the CDR3: TGCGCCAGCAGCTTAAGCCAGGGTGGCAACACTGAAGCTTTCTTT. The encoded protein is CASSLSQGGNTEAFF.

The chain combines TRBV7-9 with TRBJ1-6; D is unresolved. This CDR3 comprises 14 residues. In germline, CDR1 is SEHNR, CDR2 FQNEAQ (reference sequence). Between the trimmed V and J ends, which lost 2 bases and 14 bases, there was a span of 16 bases. The CDR3 is CASSLSGRPGTLHF. The DNA of the CDR3 is TGTGCCAGCAGCTTAAGCGGCAGACCGGGGACCCTCCACTTT.

This sequence joins TRBV18 and TRBJ2-7; no clear D gene. CDR1 KGHSH and CDR2 LQKENI come from the germline V gene. The CDR3 is made up of 12 amino acids. V dropped 5 bases and J dropped 2 bases, with 7 bases sitting between them. The DNA for the CDR3 is TGTGCCAGCTCAAATGGCCCCTACGAGCAGTACTTC. This codes for CASSNGPYEQYF.

The rearrangement joins TRBV13 to TRBJ1-6; D not resolved. CDR1 and CDR2 from the germline V gene are PRHDT and FYEKMQ (reference sequence). V was clipped by 0 bases and J by 3 bases, with 12 bases between them. The CDR3 is made up of 17 amino acids. CDR3 protein: CASSLGAPGNYNSPLHF. CDR3 in DNA: TGTGCCAGCAGCTTAGGCGCCCCCGGGAACTATAATTCACCCCTCCACTTT.

CDR3 bases: TGCAGCGTTGCAGGGCACGGTACGGAGACCCAGTACTTC. It codes for CSVAGHGTETQYF. V is TRBV29-1 and J is TRBJ2-5; the D gene is possibly TRBD1 (5 bases). The germline CDR1 and CDR2 sequences are SQVTM and ANQGSEA. V dropped 4 bases and J dropped 5 bases, with 14 bases sitting between them. The CDR3 loop spans 13 amino acids.

The gene calls are TRBV2 and TRBJ1-1; tentative D call: TRBD1 (6 bases). Germline lookup yields CDR1 SNHLY and CDR2 FYNNEI. The CDR3 runs 13 residues. V was pared by 9 bases and J by 4 bases, with 15 bases between. The DNA for the CDR3 is TGTGCCAGTGGGGGGGCCCTGGGCACTGAAGCTTTCTTT. Its protein is CASGGALGTEAFF.

The J gene is TRBJ2-3, the V gene TRBV5-6; no reliable D call. This CDR3 comprises 14 residues. The germline V gene encodes CDR1 SGHDT and CDR2 YYEEEE. Trimming shortened V by 6 bases and J by 6 bases, and 17 bases separated the two germline ends. The CDR3 DNA reads as TGTGCCAGCACCCCCTCGGGTGCGGCGGATACGCAGTATTTT. Translation: CASTPSGAADTQYF.

V is TRBV7-2 and J is TRBJ2-7; 10 nucleotides match TRBD1. V was clipped by 4 bases and J by 4 bases; unmatched bases: 7. Germline CDR1 is SGHTA and CDR2 is FQGNSA. This CDR3 contains 15 residues. The CDR3 here is CASSSQGQGRYEQYF. The CDR3 DNA sequence: TGTGCCAGCAGCTCACAGGGACAGGGGAGGTACGAGCAGTACTTC.

This rearrangement joins TRBV30 to TRBJ2-3; D perhaps matches TRBD1 (5 bases). Trimming cost V 1 base and J 3 bases, with 17 bases left between them. The germline V gene encodes CDR1 GTSNPN and CDR2 SVGIG (reference sequence). CDR3 length equals 16 residues. The CDR3 loop reads CAWSDSGHLQTDTQYF. The CDR3 DNA is TGTGCCTGGAGTGATTCTGGACACCTTCAAACAGATACGCAGTATTTT.

The rearrangement uses TRBV10-3 and TRBJ1-1; weak D call: TRBD1 (6 bases). Trimming stripped 3 bases from V and 1 base from J, with 9 bases between. The CDR3 extends over 14 amino acids. Germline V gene data show CDR1 as ENHRY and CDR2 as SYGVKD. Written as DNA, the CDR3 is TGTGCCATCAGTGAAGACAGGCCGAACACTGAAGCTTTCTTT. Its protein product is CAISEDRPNTEAFF.

The chain has TRBV28 and TRBJ1-4; no clear D. V was cut by 2 bases and J by 3 bases, with 10 bases left in between. Looked up from germline, CDR1 is MDHEN and CDR2 is SYDVKM. This CDR3 has 15 residues. Written as DNA, the CDR3 is TGTGCCAGCAGTTTAGGAGGGAGGGCTAATGAAAAACTGTTTTTT. This gives the protein CASSLGGRANEKLFF. Full variable domain (rest looked up from reference TRBV28 and TRBJ1-4): DVKVTQSSRYLVKRTGEKVFLECVQDMDHENMFWYRQDPGLGLRLIYFSYDVKMKEKGDIPEGYSVSREKKERFSLILESASTNQTSMYLCASSLGGRANEKLFFGSGTQLSVL.

The chain recombines TRBV29-1 with TRBJ2-1; 10 bases map to TRBD1. The CDR3 spans 14 residues. V lost 6 bases and J lost 9; bases outside the gene matches: 11. Germline-derived CDR1 and CDR2 are SQVTM and ANQGSEA. The chain's CDR3 is CSVKMDRGAFEQFF. DNA for the CDR3: TGCAGCGTAAAGATGGACAGGGGGGCATTTGAGCAGTTCTTC.

CDR3 residues: CASEQRTDTQYF. The CDR3 DNA is TGTGCCAGCGAGCAGAGGACAGATACGCAGTATTTT. J is TRBJ2-3 and V is TRBV6-5; no definite D call. This CDR3 region has 12 residues. CDR1 and CDR2 (germline): MNHEY, SVGAGI. Trimming removed 8 bases from V and 3 bases from J, with 9 bases in between.

The rearrangement links TRBV29-1 to TRBJ2-3; a weak D match, TRBD2 (5 bases). The V gene's germline CDR1 is SQVTM and CDR2 ANQGSEA. The CDR3 loop spans 14 amino acids. V gave up 4 bases and J gave up 4 bases, with 15 bases separating them. The CDR3 DNA reads as TGCAGCGTTGGCGGCGGGCGGTATGCAGATACGCAGTATTTT. Protein product: CSVGGGRYADTQYF.

V and J are TRBV5-1 and TRBJ2-7; the match to TRBD2 covers 16 bases. After removal of 1 base from V and 3 bases from J, the junction contained 10 bases not matched to a gene. Per the germline V gene, CDR1 is SGHRS and CDR2 is YFSETQ. The CDR3 loop spans 19 amino acids. The CDR3, as DNA: TGCGCCAGCAGCTTGCCATCCGGGACTAGCGGGGGGGTCCTCTACGAGCAGTACTTC. As protein: CASSLPSGTSGGVLYEQYF.

The V and J genes are TRBV9 and TRBJ2-7; TRBD2 agrees at 9 bases. The germline gives CDR1 SGDLS, CDR2 YYNGEE. This CDR3 has 15 residues. Trimming took 0 bases from V and 3 from J; bases not matched to a gene: 4. CDR3: CASSVGPAGGYEQYF. CDR3 bases: TGTGCCAGCAGCGTAGGTCCAGCGGGGGGCTACGAGCAGTACTTC. The full variable domain, its missing parts supplied by reference TRBV9 and TRBJ2-7, is DSGVTQTPKHLITATGQRVTLRCSPRSGDLSVYWYQQSLDQGLQFLIQYYNGEERAKGNILERFSAQQFPDLHSELNLSSLELGDSALYFCASSVGPAGGYEQYFGPGTRLTVT.

This chain uses TRBV3-1 (or the pseudogene TRBV3-2) with TRBJ2-7, with 7 positions matching TRBD1. CDR1 is LGHDT and CDR2 is YNNKEL in the germline V gene (reference sequence). The CDR3 loop spans 16 amino acids. V shed 3 bases and J 7 bases; nucleotides not matched to a gene: 15. CDR3 coding DNA: TGTGCCAGCAGCCACTTAGGGGGCATCCGGGACGGGGAGCAGTACTTC. Its translation: CASSHLGGIRDGEQYF.

This CDR3 reads CASSLLQGSSYNEQFF. CDR3 coding DNA: TGTGCCAGCAGTTTACTACAGGGGAGCTCCTACAATGAGCAGTTCTTC. The V gene is TRBV28, the J gene TRBJ2-1; TRBD1 aligns across 7 bases. J gave up 0 bases and V 2 bases, and 4 bases lay outside the gene matches. Per germline, CDR1 MDHEN and CDR2 SYDVKM. This CDR3 has 16 amino acids.

In its sample, this clone was seen once. The chain has TRBV13 and TRBJ2-4; D is possibly TRBD1 (6 bases). This CDR3 has 17 amino acids. Germline loops: CDR1 PRHDT, CDR2 FYEKMQ (reference sequence). V lost 4 bases and J 0 bases, leaving 16 bases between the germline ends. The CDR3 region has the DNA TGTGCCAGCAGCTCGCCGACAGGCACCTTAGCCAAAAACATTCAGTACTTC. This translates into CASSSPTGTLAKNIQYF.

The chain is built from TRBV3-1 (or the pseudogene TRBV3-2) and TRBJ2-7; 8 bases line up with TRBD1. Looked up from germline, CDR1 is LGHDT and CDR2 is YNNKEL (reference sequence). The CDR3 contains 14 residues. With 9 bases clipped from V and 6 bases from J, the junction kept 13 bases outside the gene matches. The CDR3 DNA sequence: TGTGCCAGTGGAGGTTGGACAGGGAATGGCGAGCAGTACTTC. It specifies CASGGWTGNGEQYF.

J is TRBJ1-1 and V is TRBV27, with TRBD1 as a possible D gene (5 bases). Germline CDR1 reads MNHEY; CDR2 reads SMNVEV (reference sequence). The germline V and J ends were trimmed by 6 bases and 1 base, with 15 bases remaining between them. The CDR3 has 15 residues. CDR3 sequence: CASRDPGTRNTEAFF. The CDR3 nucleotides read TGTGCCAGCAGGGACCCCGGGACTAGGAACACTGAAGCTTTCTTT.

Of note for this clone: The junction shows a germline mismatch at one end, possibly a read error. The same CDR3 also results from other DNA sequences found in this sample. The chain has TRBV11-3 and TRBJ2-5, with TRBD1 identical over 9 bases. The V gene's germline CDR1 is SGHNT and CDR2 YENEEA. The CDR3 runs 15 residues. CDR3 DNA: TGTGCCAGCAGCTTGGACCGGGACAGGGAAGAAACCCAGTACTTC. Translated, it gives CASSLDRDREETQYF. The entire variable domain, with the rest obtained from reference TRBV11-3 and TRBJ2-5, is as follows: EAGVVQSPRYKIIEKKQPVAFWCNPISGHNTLYWYLQNLGQGPELLIRYENEEAVDDSQLPKDRFSAERLKGVDSTLKIQPAELGDSAVYLCASSLDRDREETQYFGPGTRLLVL.

The J gene is TRBJ1-2, the V gene TRBV9; 8 nucleotides agree with TRBD1. The germline CDR1 and CDR2 sequences are SGDLS and YYNGEE. V was pared by 1 base and J by 4 bases, with 6 bases of the junction left unmatched. The CDR3 sequence is 15 residues long. The CDR3 nucleotides are TGTGCCAGCAGCGTAACACAGGGGGGATTCTATGGCTACACCTTC. It codes for CASSVTQGGFYGYTF.

The chain employs TRBV2 and TRBJ1-3, with D perhaps matching TRBD1 (6 bases). The germline gives CDR1 SNHLY, CDR2 FYNNEI. With 3 bases removed from V and 4 bases from J, the gap between germline ends came to 13 bases. The CDR3 contains 15 residues. CDR3 sequence (DNA): TGTGCCAGCAGTGATGCGGGGGCTCTAGGAAACACCATATATTTT. Its translation is CASSDAGALGNTIYF.

The V and J genes are TRBV5-6 and TRBJ2-7; D is undetermined. The CDR3 is 13 amino acids. Trimming pared 0 bases from V and 1 base from J, leaving 5 bases between. Germline CDR1 SGHDT, CDR2 YYEEEE. The CDR3 reads CASSLDRSYEQYF. CDR3 DNA: TGTGCCAGCAGCTTGGACAGATCCTACGAGCAGTACTTC. Filled out from reference TRBV5-6 and TRBJ2-7, the complete variable domain reads DAGVTQSPTHLIKTRGQQVTLRCSPKSGHDTVSWYQQALGQGPQFIFQYYEEEERQRGNFPDRFSGHQFPNYSSELNVNALLLGDSALYLCASSLDRSYEQYFGPGTRLTVT.